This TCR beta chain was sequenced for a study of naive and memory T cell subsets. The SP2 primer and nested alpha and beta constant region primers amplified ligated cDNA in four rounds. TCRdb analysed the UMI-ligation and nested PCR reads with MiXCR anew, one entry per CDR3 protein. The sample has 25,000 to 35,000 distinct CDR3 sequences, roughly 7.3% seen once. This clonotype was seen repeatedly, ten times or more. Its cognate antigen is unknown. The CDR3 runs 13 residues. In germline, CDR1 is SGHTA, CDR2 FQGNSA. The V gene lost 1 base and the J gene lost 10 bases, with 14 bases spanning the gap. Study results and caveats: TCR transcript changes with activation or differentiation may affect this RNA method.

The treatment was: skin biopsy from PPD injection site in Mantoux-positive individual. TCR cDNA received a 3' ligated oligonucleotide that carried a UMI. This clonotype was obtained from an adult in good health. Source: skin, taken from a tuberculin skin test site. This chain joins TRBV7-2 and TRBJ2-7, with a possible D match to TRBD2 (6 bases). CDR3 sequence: CASSLEVGGRQYF. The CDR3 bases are TGTGCCAGCAGCTTAGAGGTCGGGGGTAGACAGTACTTC. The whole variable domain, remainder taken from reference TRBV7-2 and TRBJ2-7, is GAGVSQSPSNKVTEKGKDVELRCDPISGHTALYWYRQSLGQGLEFLIYFQGNSAPDKSGLPSDRFSAERTGGSVSTLTIQRTQQEDSAVYLCASSLEVGGRQYFGPGTRLTVT.